These T cell receptor beta chains were read from a single sample in a study of neurological immune-mediated disorders. TCRdb reprocessed the 5' RACE reads with MiXCR, giving one entry per CDR3 protein. The sample holds 50,000 or so distinct CDR3 sequences; roughly 3.5% are singletons and the top ten take 1.5% to 2%. Specimen: PBMCs. The source is a man aged 25-40 years with multiple sclerosis. Each CDR3 is given with its conserved first and last residue. A D gene is named only where the DNA matches it firmly.

cdr3_length	v_call	d_call	j_call	cdr3_aa
14	TRBV20-1	NA	TRBJ1-5	CSAYEGFSNQPQHF
12	TRBV5-1	NA	TRBJ2-7	CASSFRENEQYF
17	TRBV14	NA	TRBJ2-2	CASSQDLWRTNTGELFF
14	TRBV20-1	TRBD1	TRBJ1-5	CSARDPQGGQPQHF
16	TRBV7-8	TRBD2	TRBJ2-1	CASSLGWTSGSNEQFF
15	TRBV5-1	TRBD2	TRBJ2-7	CASSLGLADGYEQYF
12	TRBV12-3/TRBV12-4	NA	TRBJ1-1	CASSWGNTEAFF
16	TRBV7-3	TRBD2	TRBJ2-3	CASSLNLAGSTDTQYF
11	TRBV12-5	NA	TRBJ1-5	CASGPGQPQNF
15	TRBV7-3	TRBD2	TRBJ2-7	CASSLGLAGGNEQYF
15	TRBV28	NA	TRBJ1-5	CASSFPGISNQPQNF
13	TRBV6-5	NA	TRBJ1-1	CASSFGLNTEAFF
14	TRBV6-1	NA	TRBJ1-1	CASSYRAGNTEAFF
15	TRBV6-5	NA	TRBJ2-5	CASSYSGGGLGTQYF
13	TRBV7-2	NA	TRBJ1-1	CASSLGTPPGAFF
13	TRBV7-3	NA	TRBJ2-1	CASSSDRRNEQFF
14	TRBV7-2	NA	TRBJ1-6	CASSTGLYNSPLHF
15	TRBV7-2	TRBD2	TRBJ2-3	CASSFRRGNTDTQYF
12	TRBV3-1	NA	TRBJ2-5	CASSKGRETQYF
15	TRBV9	NA	TRBJ1-3	CASSDQGVSGNTIYF
12	TRBV20-1	NA	TRBJ1-3	CSSRGSGNTIYF
18	TRBV5-1	TRBD2	TRBJ2-1	CASSARGLADSSYNEQFF
13	TRBV7-2	TRBD1	TRBJ2-7	CASSTPGQGEQYF
14	TRBV5-1	TRBD1	TRBJ2-7	CASSLRQGANEQYF
12	TRBV2	NA	TRBJ1-2	CASLTGPSGYTF
14	TRBV20-1	TRBD2	TRBJ2-1	CSARETSGYNEQFF
10	TRBV10-2	NA	TRBJ1-1	CASGDNEAFF
13	TRBV20-1	TRBD2	TRBJ2-7	CSAVSGGTYEQYF
14	TRBV6-5	NA	TRBJ1-1	CASSYSSGVSEAFF
13	TRBV20-1	NA	TRBJ1-1	CSATTALNTEAFF
15	TRBV6-5	TRBD1	TRBJ1-5	CASSSGQGGNQPQHF
14	TRBV4-1	NA	TRBJ1-2	CASSQVYGYYGYTF
10	TRBV20-1	NA	TRBJ1-2	CSARGYGYTF
16	TRBV7-9	TRBD1	TRBJ2-2	CASSLGTGSNTGELFF
12	TRBV6-2/TRBV6-3	NA	TRBJ1-2	CASSTGGYGYTF
15	TRBV7-9	TRBD1	TRBJ1-1	CASSPGTGGNTEAFF
14	TRBV7-9	TRBD1	TRBJ1-5	CASSLTGGSQPQHF
12	TRBV10-3	NA	TRBJ1-6	CAIRTLGSPLNF
16	TRBV6-5	NA	TRBJ2-7	CASSYSKASEPYEQYF
13	TRBV6-5	NA	TRBJ2-1	CASSLQGRNEQFF
15	TRBV7-8	TRBD1	TRBJ1-5	CASSLGQGGSQPQHF
14	TRBV20-1	NA	TRBJ1-1	CSARGGSLLAEAFF
14	TRBV6-6	NA	TRBJ1-5	CASRQTDSNQPQHF
13	TRBV10-3	TRBD1	TRBJ2-4	CAISYRGSEIQYF
15	TRBV5-1	NA	TRBJ2-2	CASSYSGQGDGELFF
13	TRBV20-1	NA	TRBJ2-2	CSAKNRVCGELFF
15	TRBV12-3/TRBV12-4	TRBD2	TRBJ2-5	CASSAILAGQETQYF
14	TRBV11-2	TRBD2	TRBJ2-7	CASSLGGGSYEQYF
13	TRBV7-9	NA	TRBJ2-7	CASSTRESYEQYF
15	TRBV6-5	NA	TRBJ2-2	CASMVDRRDTGELFF
14	TRBV11-2	NA	TRBJ2-1	CASSLGGEVNEQFF
13	TRBV10-2	NA	TRBJ1-5	CASDQDRNQPQNF
15	TRBV7-8	NA	TRBJ1-3	CASSVDSSSGNTIYF
12	TRBV28	TRBD1	TRBJ2-7	CASSLGQGEQYF
15	TRBV29-1	NA	TRBJ1-5	CSVLYRGQDDQPQHF
16	TRBV7-9	TRBD2	TRBJ2-3	CASSTPSGSATDTQYF
13	TRBV5-5	NA	TRBJ1-5	CASSFLTNQPQHF